Listed below are T cell receptor beta chains from one sample, sequenced in a study of human T cells and chemical hapten exposure. TCRdb re-analysed the RACE reads in MiXCR, keeping a single row per CDR3 protein. The table has about 96,000 distinct CDR3 sequences, approximately 9.3% seen once; the top ten hold about 2%. The source was whole blood, collected in connection with sensitization to the hapten diphenylcyclopropenone (DPC). The origin of the receptors is a woman aged 40 to 50 with alopecia areata. Some clones in this sample may be carry-over from other donors' samples. Each CDR3 is given with its conserved first and last residue. Fields, in order: D gene, V gene, J gene, clone size, CDR3 DNA, CDR3 protein. A D gene is named only where the DNA matches it firmly. Size is omitted from some rows. Given values are once, few, many or a class for expanded clones.

D: NA; V: TRBV7-6; J: TRBJ2-1; size: NA; DNA: TGTGCCAGCAGCTTAGGCCAGGGTTCTTGGAATGAGCAGTTCTTC; CDR3: CASSLGQGSWNEQFF
D: TRBD1; V: TRBV6-6; J: TRBJ1-2; size: NA; DNA: TGTGCCAGCAGGGAACGGGACAGGGGAAGCTATGGCTACACCTTC; CDR3: CASRERDRGSYGYTF
D: NA; V: TRBV29-1; J: TRBJ1-1; size: NA; DNA: TGCAGCGTGTCGAAGGAGAACACTGAAGCTTTCTTT; CDR3: CSVSKENTEAFF
D: TRBD2; V: TRBV6-2/TRBV6-3; J: TRBJ2-1; size: many; DNA: TGTGCCAGCAGTTTCGGGAGGGAATACAATGAGCAGTTCTTC; CDR3: CASSFGREYNEQFF
D: NA; V: TRBV6-2/TRBV6-3; J: TRBJ2-1; size: few; DNA: TGTGCCAGCAGTTACTCACCCCTGGTACTAGGAGATGAGCAGTTCTTC; CDR3: CASSYSPLVLGDEQFF
D: NA; V: TRBV4-2; J: TRBJ2-1; size: few; DNA: TGTGCCAGCACCCCCGAGAGAAGCACAAGATACAATGAGCAGTTCTTC; CDR3: CASTPERSTRYNEQFF
D: TRBD1; V: TRBV29-1; J: TRBJ1-4; size: many; DNA: TGCAGCGCCCAGACAGGGCTTAATGAAAAACTGTTTTTT; CDR3: CSAQTGLNEKLFF
D: NA; V: TRBV6-2/TRBV6-3; J: TRBJ2-7; size: many; DNA: TGTGCCAGCAGTTATCCGGGTCGGACAGTAACCTACGAGCAGTACTTC; CDR3: CASSYPGRTVTYEQYF
D: TRBD2; V: TRBV4-2; J: TRBJ2-3; size: few; DNA: TGTGCCAGCAGCCAAGGGACTAGCGGGAGGGCCACAGATACGCAGTATTTT; CDR3: CASSQGTSGRATDTQYF
D: NA; V: TRBV28; J: TRBJ2-6; size: NA; DNA: TGTGCCAGCGGCCGATCTGGGGCCAACGTCCTGACTTTC; CDR3: CASGRSGANVLTF
D: NA; V: TRBV6-4; J: TRBJ1-5; size: NA; DNA: TGTGCCAGTAGAGTGGACGGCTATAGCAATCAGCCCCAGCATTTT; CDR3: CASRVDGYSNQPQHF
D: NA; V: TRBV29-1; J: TRBJ1-5; size: NA; DNA: TGCAGCGTCCACATGGGGAACAATCAGCCCCAGCATTTT; CDR3: CSVHMGNNQPQHF
D: NA; V: TRBV7-9; J: TRBJ2-1; size: NA; DNA: TGTGCCAGCAGCGAGGACAGTATCGCGACCTACAATGAGCAGCTCTTC; CDR3: CASSEDSIATYNEQLF
D: NA; V: TRBV6-4; J: TRBJ2-2; size: few; DNA: TGTGCCAGCAGCGCCGAAGGGCCAACGGCCGGGGAGCTGTTTTTT; CDR3: CASSAEGPTAGELFF
D: NA; V: TRBV6-2/TRBV6-3; J: TRBJ2-7; size: many; DNA: TGTGCCAGCAGTTATGGGCAGGACTCCTACGAGCAGTACTTC; CDR3: CASSYGQDSYEQYF
D: NA; V: TRBV12-3/TRBV12-4; J: TRBJ2-3; size: few; DNA: TGTGCCAGCAGTTCTTCTTACACAGATACGCAGTATTTT; CDR3: CASSSSYTDTQYF
D: NA; V: TRBV4-3; J: TRBJ2-3; size: many; DNA: TGCGCCAGCAGCCAAGGCAGCGGTCCTACAGATACGCAGTATTTT; CDR3: CASSQGSGPTDTQYF
D: TRBD1; V: TRBV6-5; J: TRBJ1-4; size: NA; DNA: TGTGCCAGCAGTCAACAGGGGCCGAGTAAACTGTTTTTT; CDR3: CASSQQGPSKLFF
D: NA; V: TRBV29-1; J: TRBJ1-1; size: many; DNA: TGCAGCGTGGCTGGCGGGGTTACTGAAGCTTTCTTT; CDR3: CSVAGGVTEAFF
D: NA; V: TRBV20-1; J: TRBJ2-7; size: NA; DNA: TGCAGTGCTGACCTGGACGGCTGGGTGTACGAGCAGTACTTC; CDR3: CSADLDGWVYEQYF
D: NA; V: TRBV7-9; J: TRBJ2-1; size: many; DNA: TGTGCCAGCTGCCTGGACCTCCCCTACAATGAGCAGTTCTTC; CDR3: CASCLDLPYNEQFF
D: NA; V: TRBV3-2; J: TRBJ2-5; size: medium-sized; DNA: TGTGCCAGCAGCCAAACCGGCGAGACCCAGTACTTC; CDR3: CASSQTGETQYF
D: NA; V: TRBV5-4; J: TRBJ2-2; size: few; DNA: TGTGCCAGCAGCCTTCTAGGTTCGAACACCGGGGAGCTGTTTTTT; CDR3: CASSLLGSNTGELFF
D: NA; V: TRBV10-3; J: TRBJ2-1; size: NA; DNA: TGTGCCATCAGTGAGTCTCCAGGCCTCTACAATGAGCAGTTCTTC; CDR3: CAISESPGLYNEQFF
D: NA; V: TRBV5-4; J: TRBJ2-2; size: many; DNA: TGTGCCAGCAGCTTGGGAGTGAAGCCCGGGGAGCTGTTTTTT; CDR3: CASSLGVKPGELFF
D: TRBD2; V: TRBV9; J: TRBJ2-3; size: many; DNA: TGTGCCAGCAGCGTGGGACTAGCGGGAGTCATTAGCACAGATACGCAGTATTTT; CDR3: CASSVGLAGVISTDTQYF
D: NA; V: TRBV7-2; J: TRBJ2-4; size: many; DNA: TGTGCCAGCAGCTTTGCAGGGGAAAACATTCAGTACTTC; CDR3: CASSFAGENIQYF